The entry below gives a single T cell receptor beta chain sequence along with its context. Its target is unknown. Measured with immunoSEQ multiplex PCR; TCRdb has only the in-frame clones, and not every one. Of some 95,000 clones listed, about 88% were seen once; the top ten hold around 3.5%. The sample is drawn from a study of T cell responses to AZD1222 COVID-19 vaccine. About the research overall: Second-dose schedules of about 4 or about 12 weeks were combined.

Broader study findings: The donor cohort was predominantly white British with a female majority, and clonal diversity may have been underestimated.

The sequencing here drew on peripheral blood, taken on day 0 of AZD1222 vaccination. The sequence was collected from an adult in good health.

The CDR3: CASSSAGPQEQFF. As DNA, the CDR3 is TGCGCCAGCAGCTCTGCGGGGCCACAGGAGCAGTTCTTC. The chain has TRBV5-1 and TRBJ2-1; possibly TRBD2 for D (6 bases). V dropped 3 bases and J dropped 10 bases, with 14 bases sitting between them. The CDR3 runs to 13 residues. Germline loops: CDR1 SGHRS, CDR2 YFSETQ. Full variable domain (missing parts from reference TRBV5-1 and TRBJ2-1): KAGVTQTPRYLIKTRGQQVTLSCSPISGHRSVSWYQQTPGQGLQFLFEYFSETQRNKGNFPGRFSGRQFSNSRSEMNVSTLELGDSALYLCASSSAGPQEQFFGPGTRLTVL.